One sample yielded the 20 T cell receptor beta chains listed below, sequenced in a study of blood T cell repertoires in COVID-19. Sequencing was performed with immunoSEQ multiplex PCR; in TCRdb, only in-frame clones are kept and a portion is missing. The sample has 150,000 or so clones, over 80% seen once; the top ten hold 5.5% to 7.5%. What was sequenced was peripheral blood. These receptors all stem from a man older than 75 with acute or convalescent COVID-19.

The chain carries TRBV24-1 and TRBJ1-5; D remains unclear. With 2 bases removed from V and 7 bases from J, the gap between germline ends came to 14 bases. Germline loops: CDR1 KGHDR, CDR2 SFDVKD. This CDR3 contains 15 residues. DNA of the CDR3: TGTGCCACCAGTGATTCGAGGACCGGCGGGCAGCCCCAGCATTTT. Its translation: CATSDSRTGGQPQHF.

CDR3 amino acids: CASSLGIAALEKLFF. The CDR3, as DNA: TGTGCCAGCAGCTTAGGGATTGCGGCGCTTGAAAAACTGTTTTTT. This chain connects TRBV7-9 to TRBJ1-4; no reliable D call. Trimming removed 1 base from V and 7 bases from J, with 13 bases in between. This CDR3 spans 15 amino acids. CDR1 is SEHNR, CDR2 FQNEAQ, per germline (reference sequence).

This clone was detected a few times. The J gene is TRBJ1-4, the V gene TRBV7-9; a possible D gene is TRBD1 (5 bases). Trimming took 2 bases from V and 1 from J, leaving 11 bases between them. CDR3 length: 16 amino acids. Per germline, CDR1 SEHNR and CDR2 FQNEAQ (reference sequence). CDR3 sequence reads: CASSLQGYGTNEKLFF. The CDR3 nucleotides read TGTGCCAGCAGCTTACAGGGTTACGGAACTAATGAAAAACTGTTTTTT.

The chain uses TRBV19 and TRBJ2-7; possibly TRBD1 for D (6 bases). Germline V CDR1 and CDR2: LNHDA, SQIVND (reference sequence). V shed 5 bases and J shed 3 bases, with 14 bases lying between them. There are 14 residues in the CDR3. Here the CDR3 DNA reads TGTGCCAGTAGTCCGCTACCACAGGGCTACGAGCAGTACTTC. Translating it yields CASSPLPQGYEQYF.

The chain joins TRBV5-6 to TRBJ1-2; D unclear. Germline V gene lookup returns CDR1 SGHDT and CDR2 YYEEEE. Trimming removed 0 bases at V and 4 bases at J, with 10 bases between. This CDR3 has 14 amino acids. The CDR3 bases are TGTGCCAGCAGCTTGGAGAGGGTGGGCTATGGCTACACCTTC. Translating it yields CASSLERVGYGYTF.

The genes are TRBV19 and TRBJ2-2; a weak D match, TRBD1 (5 bases). The CDR3 sequence is 16 residues long. The ends were cut back, 5 bases at V and 1 base at J, with 14 bases in the middle. Germline V gene lookup returns CDR1 LNHDA and CDR2 SQIVND (reference sequence). The CDR3 DNA is TGTGCCAGTAGTGCCCGACAGACACGGAACACCGGGGAGCTGTTTTTT. It is translated as CASSARQTRNTGELFF.

The chain recombines TRBV11-3 with TRBJ2-5; TRBD1 aligns across 8 bases. Trimming at V came to 1 base and at J to 3 bases, leaving 4 bases not matched to a gene. The CDR3 length is 15 residues. Germline lookup yields CDR1 SGHNT and CDR2 YENEEA. The CDR3 DNA sequence: TGTGCCAGCAGCTTAGGGGACAGGCAAGAAGAGACCCAGTACTTC. Translated: CASSLGDRQEETQYF.

The rearrangement uses TRBV2 and TRBJ1-2; D unclear. The CDR3 runs to 13 residues. Looked up from germline, CDR1 is SNHLY and CDR2 is FYNNEI. With 6 bases removed from V and 4 bases from J, the gap between germline ends came to 12 bases. This CDR3 is CASRPLYPYGYTF. In nucleotides, the CDR3 is TGTGCCAGCAGGCCGCTATACCCCTATGGCTACACCTTC. Drawing the rest from reference TRBV2 and TRBJ1-2, the complete variable domain is EPEVTQTPSHQVTQMGQEVILRCVPISNHLYFYWYRQILGQKVEFLVSFYNNEISEKSEIFDDQFSVERPDGSNFTLKIRSTKLEDSAMYFCASRPLYPYGYTFGSGTRLTVV.

This clone was found once. This chain connects TRBV27 to TRBJ2-7, with 7 bases matching TRBD2. This CDR3 spans 14 amino acids. Trimming removed 5 bases from V and 5 bases from J; junction bases left unmatched: 9. Looked up from germline, CDR1 is MNHEY and CDR2 is SMNVEV (reference sequence). This CDR3 is CASSPPGLLNEQYF. Written as DNA, the CDR3 is TGTGCCAGCAGTCCCCCGGGACTACTGAACGAGCAGTACTTC.

The chain joins TRBV5-5 to TRBJ1-5; D is uncertain. From germline, CDR1 is SGHKS and CDR2 YYEKEE (reference sequence). The CDR3 has 14 amino acids. Trimming pared 2 bases from V and 0 bases from J, leaving 6 bases between. The DNA of the CDR3 is TGTGCCAGCAGCTTTACTTTTAGCAATCAGCCCCAGCATTTT. It codes for CASSFTFSNQPQHF.

The CDR3 DNA sequence: TGCGCCAGCAGCTTACGGACAGGGGAGGACAATGAGCAGTTCTTC. Translation: CASSLRTGEDNEQFF. This rearrangement joins TRBV5-1 to TRBJ2-1, with 9 bases that match TRBD1. With 2 bases clipped from V and 5 bases from J, the junction kept 5 bases outside the gene matches. CDR1 and CDR2 from the germline V gene are SGHRS and YFSETQ. This CDR3 is built from 15 residues. The whole variable domain, filled in from reference TRBV5-1 and TRBJ2-1, reads KAGVTQTPRYLIKTRGQQVTLSCSPISGHRSVSWYQQTPGQGLQFLFEYFSETQRNKGNFPGRFSGRQFSNSRSEMNVSTLELGDSALYLCASSLRTGEDNEQFFGPGTRLTVL.

The chain employs TRBV14 and TRBJ1-1; D is uncertain. V shed 0 bases and J shed 10 bases, with 9 bases lying between them. Germline lookup yields CDR1 SGHDN and CDR2 FVKESK. The CDR3 totals 12 residues. The CDR3 loop reads CASSQDWQVAFF. In DNA, the CDR3 is TGTGCCAGCAGCCAAGACTGGCAAGTAGCTTTCTTT.

This chain joins TRBV19 and TRBJ1-5, with D possibly matching TRBD1 (6 bases). The CDR3 covers 15 residues. CDR1 is LNHDA and CDR2 is SQIVND in the germline V gene (reference sequence). V was trimmed by 1 base and J by 7 bases, leaving 14 bases between them. CDR3 loop: CASSIVRGGGQPQHF. The CDR3 nucleotides are TGTGCCAGTAGTATAGTACGAGGGGGTGGCCAGCCCCAGCATTTT.

This chain joins TRBV6-5 and TRBJ1-1, with D maybe TRBD1 (5 bases). The length of the CDR3 is 13 residues. Germline CDR1 is MNHEY and CDR2 is SVGAGI. V was trimmed by 7 bases and J by 11 bases, leaving 20 bases between them. CDR3 residues: CASTNRDAGDAFF. The DNA for the CDR3 is TGTGCCAGCACCAATCGAGACGCGGGGGATGCTTTCTTT.

The chain combines TRBV19 with TRBJ2-2, with TRBD1 matching over 9 bases. Germline lookup yields CDR1 LNHDA and CDR2 SQIVND (reference sequence). This CDR3 is 16 amino acids long. V gave up 6 bases and J gave up 1 base; unmatched junction bases: 6. The CDR3 is CASRPPGQGNTGELFF. CDR3 in DNA: TGTGCCAGTAGGCCCCCGGGACAGGGGAACACCGGGGAGCTGTTTTTT.

V and J are TRBV24-1 and TRBJ1-3, with D unclear. V was pared by 3 bases and J by 0 bases, with 8 bases between. Per germline, CDR1 KGHDR and CDR2 SFDVKD. This CDR3 is built from 15 residues. CDR3 coding DNA: TGTGCCACCAGTGATCCCTCAGGCTCTGGAAACACCATATATTTT. It yields the protein CATSDPSGSGNTIYF.

Concerning this clone itself: The junction departs from germline at one end; a sequencing error may be responsible. The genes are TRBV4-1 and TRBJ2-1; 13 bases are shared with TRBD2. CDR3 length equals 17 residues. From germline, CDR1 is MGHRA and CDR2 YSYEKL. CDR3 in DNA: TGCGTCAGCAGCCTAGGGACTAGCGGGACCTCCTACAATGAGCAGTTCTTC. Its protein product is CVSSLGTSGTSYNEQFF.

The chain couples TRBV29-1 to TRBJ2-2; 9 bases are a match to TRBD1. Germline V gene data show CDR1 as SQVTM and CDR2 as ANQGSEA. The CDR3 extends over 15 amino acids. V dropped 6 bases and J dropped 7; count of bases not matched to a gene: 12. DNA for the CDR3: TGCAGCGTCACTCAATCGACAGGGGGTAACGGGGAGCTGTTTTTT. Translation gives CSVTQSTGGNGELFF.

This chain connects TRBV5-1 to TRBJ1-4; weak D call: TRBD1 (6 bases). Trimming stripped 1 base from V and 7 bases from J, with 11 bases between. The germline CDR1 and CDR2 sequences are SGHRS and YFSETQ. The CDR3 totals 14 residues. CDR3 nucleotide sequence: TGCGCCAGCAGCTTGACAGGGAGGGCTGAAAAACTGTTTTTT. Encoded protein: CASSLTGRAEKLFF.

This chain connects TRBV3-1 (or the pseudogene TRBV3-2) to TRBJ1-2; TRBD1 aligns across 7 bases. The germline V gene encodes CDR1 LGHDT and CDR2 YNNKEL (reference sequence). Losses at the gene ends were 8 bases for V and 4 bases for J; bases not matched to a gene: 4. There are 12 residues in the CDR3. CDR3 region: CASRQGGYGYTF. As DNA, the CDR3 is TGTGCCAGCCGACAGGGAGGCTATGGCTACACCTTC.